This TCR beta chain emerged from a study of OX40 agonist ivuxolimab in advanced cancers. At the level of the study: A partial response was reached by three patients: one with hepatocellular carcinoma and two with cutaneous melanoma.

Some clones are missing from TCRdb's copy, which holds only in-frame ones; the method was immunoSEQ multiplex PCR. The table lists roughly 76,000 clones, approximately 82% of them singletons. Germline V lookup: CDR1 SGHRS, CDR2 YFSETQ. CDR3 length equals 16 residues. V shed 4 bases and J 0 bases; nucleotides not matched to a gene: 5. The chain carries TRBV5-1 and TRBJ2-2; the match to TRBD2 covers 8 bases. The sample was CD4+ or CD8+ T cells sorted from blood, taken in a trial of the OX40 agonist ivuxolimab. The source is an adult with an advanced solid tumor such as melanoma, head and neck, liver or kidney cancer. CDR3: CASSRVAGTNTGELFF. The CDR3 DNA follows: TGCGCCAGCAGCAGGGTAGCGGGGACGAACACCGGGGAGCTGTTTTTT.